This T cell receptor (beta chain) was sequenced in a study of beta chain features in type 1 diabetes. CDR3 size: 15 residues. Per germline, CDR1 LNHDA and CDR2 SQIVND (reference sequence). Between the trimmed V and J ends, which lost 6 bases and 0 bases, there was a span of 14 bases. What was sequenced were expressed TCRB transcripts, since all of the isolated RNA had been reverse transcribed. The repertoire was sequenced with immunoSEQ multiplex PCR; TCRdb's copy has only in-frame clones and lacks some. The sample has approximately 170,000 clones; 7.5% to 9.5% are singletons. What was sequenced was central memory CD4+ T cells from blood. The receptor was isolated from a woman in her late teens or twenties in good health. The chain is built from TRBV19 and TRBJ1-1, with unresolved D. The CDR3 coding sequence is TGTGCCAGTAGGGCGGGCCGTAATTTGAACACTGAAGCTTTCTTT. It yields the protein CASRAGRNLNTEAFF.